The subject of this entry is one T cell receptor beta chain. The entry originates in a study of T cells expressing NK-cell markers. The CDR3 is made up of 16 amino acids. Germline V gene data show CDR1 as KGHSH and CDR2 as LQKENI. TCRdb re-analyzed the 5' RACE reads; it lists each CDR3 protein once, without DNA. This sample contains about 550,000 distinct CDR3 sequences. The material sequenced was blood T cells: a sorted CD56 or NKG2C T cell subset, CD4+ or CD8+ T cells, or bulk PBMC T cells (not recorded which). This chain connects TRBV18 to TRBJ2-1; absent DNA, TCRdb's TRBD1 call cannot be checked. This TCR derives from a man in his late teens or twenties in good health. This CDR3 reads CASSPPDRSPYNEQFF.